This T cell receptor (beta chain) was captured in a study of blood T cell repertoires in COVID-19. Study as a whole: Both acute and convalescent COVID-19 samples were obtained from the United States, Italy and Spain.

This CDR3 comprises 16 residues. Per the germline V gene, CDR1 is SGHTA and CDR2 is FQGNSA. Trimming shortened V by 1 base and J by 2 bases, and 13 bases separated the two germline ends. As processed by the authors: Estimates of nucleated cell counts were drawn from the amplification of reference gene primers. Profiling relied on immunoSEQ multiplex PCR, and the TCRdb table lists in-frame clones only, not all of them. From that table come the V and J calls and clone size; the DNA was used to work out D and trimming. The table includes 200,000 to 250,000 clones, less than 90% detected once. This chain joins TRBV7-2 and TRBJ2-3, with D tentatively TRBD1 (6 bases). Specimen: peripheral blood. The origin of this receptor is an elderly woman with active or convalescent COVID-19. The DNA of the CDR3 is TGTGCCAGCAGCTTAGACGGGACAAGGATCACAGATACGCAGTATTTT. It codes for CASSLDGTRITDTQYF.